The 7 T cell receptor beta chains given below trace back to one sample, sequenced in a study of regulatory T cells in long-lasting Graves disease. Time point reported: newly diagnosed GD, antithyroid drugs for less than 3 months. Generation of the TCR library employed RNA extracted from PBMCs. HTBI primers from iRepertoire and Arm-PCR of CDR3 regions yielded the TCR beta libraries. TCRdb reprocessed the multiplex PCR reads with MiXCR, giving one entry per CDR3 protein. In the table there are about 560,000 distinct CDR3 sequences, approximately 16% of which are singletons. This sample also belongs to another study, concerning T cells in Graves' hyperthyroidism and ophthalmopathy.

The sample here was peripheral blood mononuclear cells (PBMCs), taken at new diagnosis, from a patient treated with antithyroid drugs. These receptors were collected from a man aged 18 to 30 with Graves disease.

This clonotype was seen ten or more times. The chain joins TRBV7-2 to TRBJ2-1, with TRBD2 as a possible D gene (6 bases). V lost 9 bases and J 7 bases, leaving 22 bases between the germline ends. The CDR3 covers 15 residues. CDR1 is SGHTA and CDR2 is FQGNSA in the germline V gene. The CDR3 is CARTKPGLLGNEQFF. CDR3 in DNA: TGTGCCAGAACGAAACCGGGACTCCTAGGGAATGAGCAGTTCTTC. The full variable domain, its missing parts supplied by reference TRBV7-2 and TRBJ2-1, is GAGVSQSPSNKVTEKGKDVELRCDPISGHTALYWYRQSLGQGLEFLIYFQGNSAPDKSGLPSDRFSAERTGGSVSTLTIQRTQQEDSAVYLCARTKPGLLGNEQFFGPGTRLTVL.

The table lists this clonotype with a few counts. J is TRBJ1-5 and V is TRBV27; tentatively, D is TRBD1 (5 bases). The ends were cut back, 3 bases at V and 2 bases at J, with 11 bases in the middle. The CDR3 runs to 15 residues. Germline V gene sequence: CDR1 MNHEY, CDR2 SMNVEV (reference sequence). DNA for the CDR3: TGTGCCAGCAGTTTGAGGGGAATAGGCAATCAGCCCCAGCATTTT. Translated: CASSLRGIGNQPQHF.

This clonotype was observed a handful of times. The genes are TRBV11-2 and TRBJ1-2; D unclear. The V end was cut by 4 bases, the J end by 8 bases, with 14 bases between. This CDR3 comprises 13 residues. CDR1 and CDR2 from the germline V gene are SGHAT and FQNNGV. The CDR3 DNA follows: TGTGCCAGCAGCTCACCTAGGGCTGGCGGCTACACCTTC. This gives the protein CASSSPRAGGYTF.

At least ten counts were recorded for this clonotype. The rearrangement uses TRBV20-1 and TRBJ2-7, with TRBD1 matching over 8 bases. Losses at the gene ends were 5 bases for V and 4 bases for J; bases not matched to a gene: 4. CDR3 length: 12 amino acids. Germline CDR1 and CDR2: DFQATT and SNEGSKA (reference sequence). CDR3 bases: TGCAGTGCTGTTGGACAGGGATACGAGCAGTACTTC. This sequence encodes CSAVGQGYEQYF.

This chain links TRBV28 with TRBJ2-7; 7 bases match TRBD1. The V gene end was trimmed by 8 bases and the J gene end by 2 bases; junction bases not matched to a gene: 15. This CDR3 is built from 16 residues. CDR1 and CDR2 from the germline V gene are MDHEN and SYDVKM. The CDR3 sequence: CASQGVAGMVTYEQYF. For the CDR3, the DNA is TGTGCCAGCCAGGGGGTTGCCGGGATGGTGACCTACGAGCAGTACTTC.

This clonotype came up a few times. The chain recombines TRBV2 with TRBJ1-5; D gene ambiguous. This CDR3 has 13 residues. The germline V gene has CDR1 SNHLY and CDR2 FYNNEI. V gave up 11 bases and J gave up 7 bases, with 18 bases separating them. The CDR3 DNA reads TGTGCCGATAGCATAGGGCGAAGGCAGCCCCAGCATTTT. Its translation is CADSIGRRQPQHF.

This clonotype has ten or more counts. The chain has TRBV7-6 and TRBJ2-5; the match to TRBD1 covers 8 bases. Per the germline V gene, CDR1 is SGHVS and CDR2 is FNYEAQ. CDR3 length: 15 residues. V shed 0 bases, J shed 5 bases, and the junction held 5 bases outside the gene matches. CDR3: CASSLAQGARETQYF. The CDR3 DNA sequence: TGTGCCAGCAGCTTAGCCCAGGGGGCGCGGGAGACCCAGTACTTC.